These 23 T cell receptor beta chains came from one sample sequenced in a study of blood T cell repertoires in COVID-19. The assay was immunoSEQ multiplex PCR, and TCRdb's table has in-frame clones only and misses some. The sample contains about 120,000 clones, 55% to 70% of which appear only once. Sequencing input: peripheral blood. All receptors derive from a woman in her sixties or seventies with acute or convalescent COVID-19.

J is TRBJ1-4 and V is TRBV2; no clear D gene. V shed 8 bases and J shed 7 bases, with 14 bases lying between them. The V gene's germline CDR1 is SNHLY and CDR2 FYNNEI. The CDR3 sequence is 13 residues long. The CDR3 protein is CASLYSSIEKLFF. CDR3 bases: TGTGCCAGCCTCTACTCATCTATTGAAAAACTGTTTTTT.

The genes are TRBV6-5 and TRBJ1-2; D is perhaps TRBD1 (6 bases). V lost 4 bases and J 7 bases, leaving 10 bases between the germline ends. This CDR3 region has 12 residues. CDR1 is MNHEY, CDR2 SVGAGI, per germline. The CDR3 DNA sequence: TGTGCCAGCAGTTTCAACAGGGTTGGCTACACCTTC. The encoded protein is CASSFNRVGYTF.

The V gene is TRBV27, the J gene TRBJ2-7, with 8 bases lining up with TRBD1. Trimming at V came to 3 bases and at J to 2 bases, leaving 3 bases not matched to a gene. Germline V lookup: CDR1 MNHEY, CDR2 SMNVEV (reference sequence). The CDR3 runs 14 residues. CDR3 nucleotide sequence: TGTGCCAGCAGTTTGCGGACAGGGACCTACGAGCAGTACTTC. Its translation: CASSLRTGTYEQYF.

The chain links TRBV6-5 to TRBJ2-1; the match to TRBD2 covers 8 bases. Unmatched junction bases numbered 5, after V lost 6 bases and J lost 7 bases. The CDR3 is made up of 13 amino acids. Germline V lookup: CDR1 MNHEY, CDR2 SVGAGI. The CDR3 loop reads CASSAGGANEQFF. In DNA form, the CDR3 reads TGTGCCAGCAGCGCCGGGGGGGCTAATGAGCAGTTCTTC.

V is TRBV10-1 and J is TRBJ2-3; tentative D call: TRBD2 (6 bases). CDR3 length: 14 amino acids. V dropped 6 bases and J dropped 6 bases, with 16 bases sitting between them. In germline, CDR1 is WNHNN, CDR2 SYGVQD (reference sequence). DNA of the CDR3: TGCGCCAGCAGCCCGCTAGGTGGGAGGGATACGCAGTATTTT. It is translated as CASSPLGGRDTQYF.

The count of this clone is one. This chain joins TRBV6-1 and TRBJ2-5; a weak D match, TRBD2 (5 bases). The V end lost 2 bases, the J end lost 5 bases, and 15 bases lay between the germline ends. CDR1 and CDR2 (germline): MNHNS, SASEGT. The CDR3 totals 15 residues. For the CDR3, the DNA is TGTGCCAGCAGTGAATGGGGAAGGGAGAAGGAGACCCAGTACTTC. It encodes CASSEWGREKETQYF.

This chain uses TRBV11-2 with TRBJ2-3; TRBD2 is a possible D gene (6 bases). The CDR3 is 15 amino acids. Germline CDR1 and CDR2: SGHAT and FQNNGV. Trimming shortened V by 5 bases and J by 1 base, and 13 bases separated the two germline ends. The DNA of the CDR3 is TGTGCCAGCAGCGTTGGGAGGCGGGGCACAGATACGCAGTATTTT. This sequence encodes CASSVGRRGTDTQYF.

The gene calls are TRBV7-2 and TRBJ1-1; D possibly corresponds to TRBD1 (5 bases). Trimming cost V 6 bases and J 1 base, with 15 bases left between them. CDR1 is SGHTA, CDR2 FQGNSA, per germline. The CDR3 is 15 residues long. The CDR3 sequence: CASRLGRTSNTEAFF. The CDR3 DNA follows: TGTGCCAGCAGGTTGGGGAGGACATCGAACACTGAAGCTTTCTTT.

The gene calls are TRBV7-8 and TRBJ1-5, with D possibly matching TRBD1 (6 bases). Germline CDR1 reads SGHVS; CDR2 reads FQNEAQ. The CDR3 extends over 15 amino acids. V was cut by 4 bases and J by 7 bases, with 17 bases left in between. The CDR3 nucleotides read TGTGCCAGCAGCTGGGACAAGGGGTCGCGGCAGCCCCAGCATTTT. Protein: CASSWDKGSRQPQHF.

The rearrangement joins TRBV28 to TRBJ2-2; TRBD1 aligns across 7 bases. This CDR3 has 14 residues. Trimming at V came to 9 bases and at J to 1 base, leaving 5 bases not matched to a gene. Per the germline V gene, CDR1 is MDHEN and CDR2 is SYDVKM. The CDR3 region is CASSGTENTGELFF. Written as DNA, the CDR3 is TGTGCCAGTTCCGGGACAGAGAACACCGGGGAGCTGTTTTTT.

This clone was seen repeatedly, ten times or more. The V and J genes are TRBV7-9 and TRBJ2-2, with D hard to call. The CDR3 runs 15 residues. Germline CDR1 is SEHNR and CDR2 is FQNEAQ (reference sequence). V gave up 5 bases and J gave up 1 base, with 11 bases separating them. CDR3 in amino acids: CASSQSGWNTGELFF. CDR3 sequence (DNA): TGTGCCAGCAGCCAATCGGGTTGGAACACCGGGGAGCTGTTTTTT.

The genes are TRBV7-8 and TRBJ2-7, with TRBD1 matching 7 bases. V shed 5 bases, J shed 5 bases, and the junction held 3 bases outside the gene matches. The CDR3 contains 12 residues. CDR1 is SGHVS, CDR2 FQNEAQ, per germline. The CDR3 protein is CASSRDRDEQYF. The CDR3 coding sequence is TGTGCCAGCAGCCGAGACAGGGACGAGCAGTACTTC.

In this sample, this clone turned up a few times. The chain links TRBV2 to TRBJ1-3, with a possible D match to TRBD1 (6 bases). The CDR3 consists of 17 residues. Germline V CDR1 and CDR2: SNHLY, FYNNEI. Trimming took off 6 bases at V and 1 base at J, with 19 bases between the two ends. CDR3 sequence (DNA): TGTGCCAGCAGAGGGGGGGCAGGGCCCCGTTCTGGAAACACCATATATTTT. Translated: CASRGGAGPRSGNTIYF.

The CDR3 is CASSGGGSYGYTF. DNA of the CDR3: TGTGCCAGCAGTGGGGGGGGATCCTATGGCTACACCTTC. This chain joins TRBV2 and TRBJ1-2, with D possibly TRBD1 on 5 matching bases. Per the germline V gene, CDR1 is SNHLY and CDR2 is FYNNEI. V was pared by 4 bases and J by 4 bases, with 10 bases between. This CDR3 is 13 amino acids long.

The CDR3 spells CASSGLAGKKTGELFF. Here the CDR3 DNA reads TGTGCCAGCAGTGGGTTGGCGGGAAAAAAGACCGGGGAGCTGTTTTTT. The chain employs TRBV6-6 and TRBJ2-2, with D possibly being TRBD2 (6 bases). The CDR3 contains 16 residues. V lost 5 bases, J lost 5 bases, and 18 bases lay in between. Germline V lookup: CDR1 MNHNY, CDR2 SVGAGI (reference sequence).

The chain is built from TRBV10-3 and TRBJ1-1; D possibly corresponds to TRBD1 (5 bases). Germline-derived CDR1 and CDR2 are ENHRY and SYGVKD. Trimming stripped 2 bases from V and 4 bases from J, with 23 bases between. The CDR3 contains 18 residues. CDR3 in DNA: TGTGCCATCAGTGAGCCGGATTTTGGGGCAGGGAGGGGCACTGAAGCTTTCTTT. Its translation: CAISEPDFGAGRGTEAFF.

In DNA form, the CDR3 reads TGTGCCAGCAAGAGAGACAGGGGGCCACTGGGGGCCAACGTCCTGACTTTC. As protein: CASKRDRGPLGANVLTF. The gene calls are TRBV2 and TRBJ2-6; 10 bases fit TRBD1. CDR1 SNHLY and CDR2 FYNNEI come from the germline V gene. The CDR3 loop spans 17 amino acids. V lost 7 bases and J lost 4; bases outside the gene matches: 10.

The rearrangement joins TRBV18 to TRBJ1-6; D unclear. Germline CDR1 reads KGHSH; CDR2 reads LQKENI. The CDR3 sequence is 14 residues long. The V gene lost 2 bases and the J gene lost 10 bases, with 12 bases spanning the gap. CDR3 bases: TGTGCCAGCTCACCAACGAGGATGGAGTCACCCCTCCACTTT. Translation: CASSPTRMESPLHF.

This chain connects TRBV7-9 to TRBJ1-2; 9 bases are a match to TRBD1. The V gene end was trimmed by 4 bases and the J gene end by 2 bases; junction bases not matched to a gene: 2. Germline V CDR1 and CDR2: SEHNR, FQNEAQ (reference sequence). The CDR3 length is 14 residues. In DNA form, the CDR3 reads TGTGCCAGCAGCTCAGGGACAGGGAACTATGGCTACACCTTC. It specifies CASSSGTGNYGYTF.

This sequence joins TRBV20-1 and TRBJ2-5; perhaps TRBD2 as D (5 bases). This CDR3 has 11 residues. Germline-derived CDR1 and CDR2 are DFQATT and SNEGSKA (reference sequence). Trimming took 8 bases from V and 5 from J, leaving 12 bases between them. The CDR3 sequence: CSQGRGETQYF. The CDR3 DNA is TGCAGTCAAGGGCGAGGGGAGACCCAGTACTTC.

The chain joins TRBV30 to TRBJ2-2; 10 bases line up with TRBD1. This CDR3 has 14 residues. Germline-derived CDR1 and CDR2 are GTSNPN and SVGIG (reference sequence). Unmatched junction bases numbered 5, after V lost 7 bases and J lost 3 bases. The DNA of the CDR3 is TGTGCCTCCCAGACAGGGGGCTACACCGGGGAGCTGTTTTTT. This codes for CASQTGGYTGELFF.

This clone was seen once. This chain joins TRBV2 and TRBJ1-6; D call uncertain. Between the trimmed V and J ends, which lost 3 bases and 9 bases, there was a span of 15 bases. This CDR3 is 15 amino acids long. Germline V gene data show CDR1 as SNHLY and CDR2 as FYNNEI. For the CDR3, the DNA is TGTGCCAGCAGTGAGTGGCAGCCCGGGGTTTCACCCCTCCACTTT. This sequence encodes CASSEWQPGVSPLHF.

The chain joins TRBV5-4 to TRBJ1-1, with a weak D call TRBD1 (6 bases). The CDR3 extends over 14 amino acids. Germline CDR1 is SGHNT and CDR2 is YYREEE (reference sequence). V dropped 2 bases and J dropped 5 bases, with 13 bases sitting between them. CDR3 residues: CASSLAGVRTEAFF. The DNA for the CDR3 is TGTGCCAGCAGCTTAGCAGGGGTTAGAACTGAAGCTTTCTTT.